The next 20 T cell receptor beta chains were all read from a single sample in a study of cytomegalovirus exposure and HLA in healthy donors. The data were produced by immunoSEQ multiplex PCR, yet TCRdb's version contains in-frame clones alone and is incomplete. The table lists about 98,000 clones, around 85% of them singletons. The sample was PBMCs. These receptors were collected from a woman aged 25-40 years in good health and CMV-seronegative.

V and J are TRBV5-1 and TRBJ2-3, with TRBD2 identical over 8 bases. CDR1 SGHRS and CDR2 YFSETQ come from the germline V gene. The J segment lost 0 bases and the V segment lost 0 bases, leaving 3 bases of the junction unmatched. The CDR3 contains 16 residues. The CDR3 spells CASSLALAGSTDTQYF. CDR3 nucleotides: TGCGCCAGCAGCTTGGCCTTAGCGGGAAGCACAGATACGCAGTATTTT. Full variable domain (missing parts from reference TRBV5-1 and TRBJ2-3): KAGVTQTPRYLIKTRGQQVTLSCSPISGHRSVSWYQQTPGQGLQFLFEYFSETQRNKGNFPGRFSGRQFSNSRSEMNVSTLELGDSALYLCASSLALAGSTDTQYFGPGTRLTVL.

The chain has TRBV5-1 and TRBJ1-6; no firm D call. The ends were cut back, 4 bases at V and 7 bases at J, with 15 bases in the middle. This CDR3 spans 15 amino acids. CDR1 SGHRS and CDR2 YFSETQ come from the germline V gene. The CDR3 DNA is TGCGCCAGCAGCCTCGAGGGTTCCTCAAATTCACCCCTCCACTTT. This encodes CASSLEGSSNSPLHF.

The chain carries TRBV5-1 and TRBJ2-7; TRBD1 matches 11 bases. J was trimmed by 4 bases and V by 2 bases; bases with no gene match: 5. The CDR3 has 15 residues. In germline, CDR1 is SGHRS, CDR2 YFSETQ. CDR3 protein: CASSLPGQGEYEQYF. The CDR3 DNA follows: TGCGCCAGCAGCTTACCGGGACAGGGGGAGTACGAGCAGTACTTC. Looking up the rest from reference TRBV5-1 and TRBJ2-7 gives the full variable domain: KAGVTQTPRYLIKTRGQQVTLSCSPISGHRSVSWYQQTPGQGLQFLFEYFSETQRNKGNFPGRFSGRQFSNSRSEMNVSTLELGDSALYLCASSLPGQGEYEQYFGPGTRLTVT.

This clone was seen only once. V usage is TRBV5-1 and J usage is TRBJ2-7, with TRBD2 as a possible D gene (5 bases). The CDR3 sequence is 14 residues long. Germline CDR1 reads SGHRS; CDR2 reads YFSETQ. V was cut by 1 base and J by 0 bases, with 8 bases left in between. DNA for the CDR3: TGCGCCAGCAGCTTGACGGGGAGCTCCTACGAGCAGTACTTC. Protein sequence: CASSLTGSSYEQYF.

The genes are TRBV6-1 and TRBJ1-4, with D perhaps matching TRBD1 (5 bases). Trimming stripped 7 bases from V and 4 bases from J, with 16 bases between. The CDR3 runs 15 residues. CDR1 is MNHNS and CDR2 is SASEGT in the germline V gene. This chain's CDR3 is CASTSSGEGNEKLFF. Written as DNA, the CDR3 is TGTGCCAGCACCTCCTCGGGGGAGGGTAATGAAAAACTGTTTTTT.

The chain couples TRBV6-5 to TRBJ2-3; 7 bases are shared with TRBD1. The CDR3 runs 16 residues. The junction had 9 bases not matched to a gene; V was cut back by 2 bases and J by 4 bases. Germline CDR1 is MNHEY and CDR2 is SVGAGI. The CDR3 loop reads CASSYEGAAASDTQYF. In nucleotides, the CDR3 is TGTGCCAGCAGTTACGAGGGGGCCGCGGCCTCAGATACGCAGTATTTT.

V is TRBV19 and J is TRBJ1-1, with D perhaps matching TRBD1 (5 bases). Germline V CDR1 and CDR2: LNHDA, SQIVND (reference sequence). V was clipped by 8 bases and J by 1 base, with 20 bases between them. The CDR3 runs to 16 residues. The CDR3 spells CASFTKGVARNTEAFF. The CDR3 DNA reads as TGTGCCAGTTTTACAAAAGGGGTCGCCAGGAACACTGAAGCTTTCTTT.

This chain uses TRBV6-6 with TRBJ2-3, with 9 positions matching TRBD2. V lost 5 bases, J lost 3 bases, and 9 bases stayed unmatched. The CDR3 contains 16 residues. Germline V gene lookup returns CDR1 MNHNY and CDR2 SVGAGI (reference sequence). CDR3 sequence (DNA): TGTGCCAGCAGTCTCAGGGGAGCGGGGGGAACAGATACGCAGTATTTT. Translated: CASSLRGAGGTDTQYF.

This chain uses TRBV28 with TRBJ2-7, with 8 bases fitting TRBD1. V was clipped by 10 bases and J by 4 bases; unmatched bases: 6. There are 12 residues in the CDR3. In germline, CDR1 is MDHEN, CDR2 SYDVKM. The CDR3, as DNA: TGTGCCACCGGGACAGGTTGGTACGAGCAGTACTTC. This translates into CATGTGWYEQYF.

The gene calls are TRBV25-1 and TRBJ2-2, with TRBD1 matching over 8 bases. J was trimmed by 7 bases and V by 4 bases; bases with no gene match: 5. This CDR3 is 14 amino acids long. The germline gives CDR1 MGHDK, CDR2 SYGVNS. The CDR3 loop reads CASSAAGGGGELFF. The CDR3 region has the DNA TGTGCCAGCAGTGCCGCAGGGGGCGGCGGGGAGCTGTTTTTT.

The rearrangement links TRBV19 to TRBJ1-4; 7 nucleotides match TRBD1. With 4 bases clipped from V and 4 bases from J, the junction kept 9 bases outside the gene matches. Germline values: CDR1 LNHDA, CDR2 SQIVND (reference sequence). The CDR3 extends over 16 amino acids. CDR3 bases: TGTGCCAGTAGTACCCTCCCGGGACAGAGTAATGAAAAACTGTTTTTT. It specifies CASSTLPGQSNEKLFF.

This rearrangement joins TRBV6-5 to TRBJ2-1, with D hard to call. The CDR3 runs 15 residues. Trimming stripped 3 bases from V and 7 bases from J, with 16 bases between. Germline V lookup: CDR1 MNHEY, CDR2 SVGAGI. CDR3 loop: CASSYNGAQLNEQFF. DNA of the CDR3: TGTGCCAGCAGTTATAACGGAGCGCAGTTAAATGAGCAGTTCTTC.

The rearrangement joins TRBV7-9 to TRBJ2-7; 7 bases match TRBD1. This CDR3 is built from 14 residues. From germline, CDR1 is SEHNR and CDR2 FQNEAQ (reference sequence). The trim removed 5 bases at V and 0 bases at J, leaving 4 bases unmatched. As DNA, the CDR3 is TGTGCCAGCAGCCGCCGGGACAGCTCCTACGAGCAGTACTTC. Its protein product is CASSRRDSSYEQYF.

The V gene is TRBV7-9, the J gene TRBJ2-7, with D tentatively TRBD2 (5 bases). V shed 7 bases and J shed 2 bases, with 12 bases lying between them. Germline V gives CDR1 SEHNR, CDR2 FQNEAQ (reference sequence). This CDR3 has 13 residues. CDR3 in amino acids: CASTHSSPYEQYF. DNA of the CDR3: TGTGCCAGCACCCACTCTAGCCCCTACGAGCAGTACTTC.

The chain links TRBV7-3 to TRBJ2-7; TRBD1 matches at 10 bases. The germline V gene has CDR1 SGHTA and CDR2 FQGTGA. The length of the CDR3 is 13 residues. V dropped 5 bases and J dropped 4; count of bases not matched to a gene: 2. As DNA, the CDR3 is TGTGCCAGCAGCCCGGGACAGGGGTACGAGCAGTACTTC. Translating it yields CASSPGQGYEQYF.

The chain is built from TRBV7-3 and TRBJ2-2, with 10 bases that match TRBD1. The germline CDR1 and CDR2 sequences are SGHTA and FQGTGA. The CDR3 sequence is 13 residues long. V was clipped by 9 bases and J by 6 bases; unmatched bases: 4. CDR3 protein: CASGTGESGELFF. CDR3 bases: TGTGCCAGTGGGACAGGGGAGTCCGGGGAGCTGTTTTTT.

V gene TRBV27 combines with J gene TRBJ1-2; 11 bases agree with TRBD1. V shed 4 bases, J shed 7 bases, and the junction held 8 bases outside the gene matches. Looked up from germline, CDR1 is MNHEY and CDR2 is SMNVEV (reference sequence). The CDR3 is 15 amino acids. The CDR3 region has the DNA TGTGCCAGCAGTTCCCTCGGACAGGGGGCCTTTGGCTACACCTTC. It encodes CASSSLGQGAFGYTF.

The chain joins TRBV6-1 to TRBJ2-5, with TRBD2 matching over 11 bases. The length of the CDR3 is 16 residues. In germline, CDR1 is MNHNS, CDR2 SASEGT. With 4 bases clipped from V and 4 bases from J, the junction kept 8 bases outside the gene matches. CDR3 in DNA: TGTGCCAGCAGTGCTCTTAGCGGGGGGGCCGGAGAGACCCAGTACTTC. It translates to CASSALSGGAGETQYF.

This clone was picked up one time. The chain has TRBV5-4 and TRBJ2-2; D remains ambiguous. V lost 4 bases and J lost 4, with 11 bases in between. This CDR3 comprises 14 residues. From germline, CDR1 is SGHNT and CDR2 YYREEE (reference sequence). In DNA form, the CDR3 reads TGTGCCAGCAGCCCGGAAACGGGCACCGGGGAGCTGTTTTTT. It yields the protein CASSPETGTGELFF.

The chain couples TRBV7-2 to TRBJ1-1; 9 bases match TRBD1. This CDR3 is 15 amino acids long. Per germline, CDR1 SGHTA and CDR2 FQGNSA. Trimming cost V 1 base and J 8 bases; bases outside gene matches: 8. CDR3 sequence (DNA): TGTGCCAGCAGCTTAGATATGGGACAGGGTCGGGAAGCTTTCTTT. It encodes CASSLDMGQGREAFF.